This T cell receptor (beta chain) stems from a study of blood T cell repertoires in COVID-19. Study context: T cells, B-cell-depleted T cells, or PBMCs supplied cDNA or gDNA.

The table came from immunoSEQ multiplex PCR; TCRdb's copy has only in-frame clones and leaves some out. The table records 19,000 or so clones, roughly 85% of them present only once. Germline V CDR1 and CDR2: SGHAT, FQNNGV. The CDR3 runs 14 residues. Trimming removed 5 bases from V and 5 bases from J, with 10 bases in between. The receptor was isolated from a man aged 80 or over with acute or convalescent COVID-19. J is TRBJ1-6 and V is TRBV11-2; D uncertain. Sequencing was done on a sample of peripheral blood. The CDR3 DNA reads TGTGCCAGCAGCCGGTCCGGGAATAATTCACCCCTCCACTTT. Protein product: CASSRSGNNSPLHF.